This TCR beta chain appears in the sequencing data of a study of T cells after yellow fever vaccination. This clonotype was found many times. In TCRdb, the 5' RACE reads were re-called with MiXCR into one record per CDR3 protein. Here the sample spans some 320,000 distinct CDR3 sequences, over 4% being singletons. With V trimmed by 4 bases and J by 6 bases, 6 bases remained unmatched. The CDR3 covers 14 residues. Germline V gives CDR1 MNHEY, CDR2 SVGEGT. The V and J genes are TRBV6-2 or TRBV6-3 and TRBJ2-1, with TRBD2 identical over 7 bases. Sequencing was performed on PBMCs, taken 5 days after the yellow fever booster vaccination. The TCR comes from a young man who received the YFV17D yellow fever vaccine. The CDR3 sequence: CASSSLARGNEQFF. The DNA of the CDR3 is TGTGCCAGCAGTTCACTAGCGAGGGGCAATGAGCAGTTCTTC.